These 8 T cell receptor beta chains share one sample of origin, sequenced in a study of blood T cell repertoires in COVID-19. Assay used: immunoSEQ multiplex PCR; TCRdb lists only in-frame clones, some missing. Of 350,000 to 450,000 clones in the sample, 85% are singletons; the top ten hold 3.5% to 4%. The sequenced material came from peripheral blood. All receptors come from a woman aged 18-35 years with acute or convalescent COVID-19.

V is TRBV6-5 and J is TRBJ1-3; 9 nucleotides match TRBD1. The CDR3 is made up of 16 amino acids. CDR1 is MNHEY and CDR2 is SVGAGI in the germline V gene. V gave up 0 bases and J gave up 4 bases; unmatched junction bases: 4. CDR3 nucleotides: TGTGCCAGCAGTTACTCCCGGACAGGGGTCGGAAACACCATATATTTT. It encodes CASSYSRTGVGNTIYF.

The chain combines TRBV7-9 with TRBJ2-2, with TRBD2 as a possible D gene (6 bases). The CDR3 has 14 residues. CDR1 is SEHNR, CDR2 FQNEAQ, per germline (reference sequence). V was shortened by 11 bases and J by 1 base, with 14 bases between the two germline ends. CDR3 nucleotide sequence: TGTGCCTCTGGGGGGACGGAGAACACCGGGGAGCTGTTTTTT. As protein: CASGGTENTGELFF.

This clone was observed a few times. The CDR3 loop reads CASSPLDREGYEQYF. In DNA, the CDR3 is TGTGCCAGCAGCCCGTTGGACAGGGAGGGCTACGAGCAGTACTTC. This chain uses TRBV28 with TRBJ2-7, with TRBD1 as a possible D gene (8 bases). The V and J ends lost 6 bases and 3 bases respectively, with 18 bases between them. The CDR3 consists of 15 residues. Germline lookup yields CDR1 MDHEN and CDR2 SYDVKM.

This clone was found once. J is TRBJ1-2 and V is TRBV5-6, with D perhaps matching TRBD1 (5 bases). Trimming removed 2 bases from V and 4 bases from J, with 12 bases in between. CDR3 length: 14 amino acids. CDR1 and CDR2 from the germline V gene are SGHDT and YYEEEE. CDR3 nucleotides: TGTGCCAGCAGCTTCCAGGGTCTGGTCTATGGCTACACCTTC. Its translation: CASSFQGLVYGYTF.

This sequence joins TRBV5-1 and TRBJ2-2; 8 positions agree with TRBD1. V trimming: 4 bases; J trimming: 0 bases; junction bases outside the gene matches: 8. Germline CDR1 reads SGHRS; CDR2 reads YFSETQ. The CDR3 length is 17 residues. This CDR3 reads CASSQGARGPNTGELFF. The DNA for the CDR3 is TGCGCCAGCAGCCAGGGGGCGCGGGGTCCGAACACCGGGGAGCTGTTTTTT.

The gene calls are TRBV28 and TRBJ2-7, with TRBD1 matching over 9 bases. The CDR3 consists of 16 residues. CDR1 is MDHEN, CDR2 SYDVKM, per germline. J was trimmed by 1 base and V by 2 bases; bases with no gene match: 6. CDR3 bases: TGTGCCAGCAGTTTACCCGGGACAGGGTTATCCTACGAGCAGTACTTC. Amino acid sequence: CASSLPGTGLSYEQYF.

The CDR3 DNA reads as TGTGCCTACCTCGGGACAGAAGACTACGAGCAGTACTTC. As protein: CAYLGTEDYEQYF. The J gene is TRBJ2-7, the V gene TRBV30, with 7 bases identical to TRBD1. The CDR3 loop spans 13 amino acids. Losses at the gene ends were 7 bases for V and 3 bases for J; bases not matched to a gene: 9. Germline CDR1 is GTSNPN and CDR2 is SVGIG (reference sequence).

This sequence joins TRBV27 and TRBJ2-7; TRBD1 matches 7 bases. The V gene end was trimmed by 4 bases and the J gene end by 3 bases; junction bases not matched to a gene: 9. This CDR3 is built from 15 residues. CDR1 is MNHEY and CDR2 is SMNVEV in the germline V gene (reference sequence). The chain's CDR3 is CASSSRQGGVYEQYF. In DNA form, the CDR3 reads TGTGCCAGCAGTTCCCGACAGGGTGGCGTCTACGAGCAGTACTTC.